Each of the 31 T cell receptor beta chains below was sequenced from the same sample in a study of T cell repertoires in aging, cancer and after chemotherapy. TCR beta rearrangements were amplified from peripheral blood genomic DNA. TRB rearrangements spanning V, D and J were amplified using mixed TRB-A/B primers. TCRdb independently ran MiXCR on the multiplex PCR reads; one entry per CDR3 protein. The table shows about 8,000 distinct CDR3 sequences, with roughly 32% occurring only once. What was sequenced was blood. All receptors come from a human donor in good health.

This clonotype was picked up a small number of times. V usage is TRBV6-5 and J usage is TRBJ1-1; no firm D call. The CDR3 length is 14 residues. Trimming pared 6 bases from V and 3 bases from J, leaving 14 bases between. Germline CDR1 is MNHEY and CDR2 is SVGAGI. Written as DNA, the CDR3 is TGTGCCAGCAGACGACGGACGAAGGACACTGAAGCTTTCTTT. It translates to CASRRRTKDTEAFF.

J is TRBJ1-4 and V is TRBV5-6; 9 bases match TRBD1. CDR3 length: 14 amino acids. The J segment lost 5 bases and the V segment lost 3 bases, leaving 2 bases of the junction unmatched. The germline gives CDR1 SGHDT, CDR2 YYEEEE. CDR3: CASSWGTGNEKLFF. In DNA form, the CDR3 reads TGTGCCAGCAGCTGGGGGACAGGGAATGAAAAACTGTTTTTT.

With respect to this clonotype: The junction differs from germline at one of its ends, possibly a read error. This chain connects TRBV10-3 to TRBJ1-1; D possibly corresponds to TRBD1 (5 bases). This CDR3 is 13 amino acids long. Looked up from germline, CDR1 is ENHRY and CDR2 is SYGVKD. Here the CDR3 reads CAISESKGAEAFF. The CDR3 DNA reads TGTGCCATCAGTGAGTCGAAAGGGGCTGAGGCTTTCTTT.

This clonotype was seen a handful of times. The chain couples TRBV6-6 to TRBJ1-2; possibly TRBD1 for D (6 bases). Per the germline V gene, CDR1 is MNHNY and CDR2 is SVGAGI (reference sequence). The CDR3 length is 12 residues. V lost 6 bases and J lost 8, with 13 bases in between. For the CDR3, the DNA is TGTGCCAGCAGAGGGGGGGGGGTCGGCTACACCTTC. This codes for CASRGGGVGYTF.

The J gene is TRBJ2-5, the V gene TRBV18; tentatively, D is TRBD1 (5 bases). Between the trimmed V and J ends, which lost 2 bases and 4 bases, there was a span of 8 bases. Germline assignment: CDR1 KGHSH and CDR2 LQKENI. The CDR3 totals 13 residues. CDR3 nucleotides: TGTGCCAGCTCACCAGCCCAGGGAGAGACCCAGTACTTC. Translation gives CASSPAQGETQYF. The variable domain in full, with the rest retrieved from reference TRBV18 and TRBJ2-5, is NAGVMQNPRHLVRRRGQEARLRCSPMKGHSHVYWYRQLPEEGLKFMVYLQKENIIDESGMPKERFSAEFPKEGPSILRIQQVVRGDSAAYFCASSPAQGETQYFGPGTRLLVL.

This clonotype was counted between two and nine times. The chain couples TRBV18 to TRBJ2-5; no firm D call. In germline, CDR1 is KGHSH, CDR2 LQKENI. Trimming left V 3 bases short and J 1 base short, with 3 bases between. This CDR3 comprises 12 residues. The CDR3 reads CASSPTQETQYF. CDR3 in DNA: TGTGCCAGCTCACCCACCCAAGAGACCCAGTACTTC.

The chain joins TRBV10-3 to TRBJ1-6; D gene ambiguous. CDR1 and CDR2 from the germline V gene are ENHRY and SYGVKD. The length of the CDR3 is 16 residues. The V end lost 3 bases, the J end lost 0 bases, and 9 bases lay between the germline ends. The DNA for the CDR3 is TGTGCCATCAGTGAAGCGCCGGGCTCCTATAATTCACCCCTCCACTTT. It translates to CAISEAPGSYNSPLHF.

There are a few counts of this clonotype. The chain uses TRBV6-1 and TRBJ1-1; no reliable D call. The CDR3 contains 15 residues. CDR1 MNHNS and CDR2 SASEGT come from the germline V gene. V lost 6 bases, J lost 1 base, and 15 bases lay in between. The CDR3 DNA reads as TGTGCCAGCAGCTCCTGGGCCGGAGGGAACACTGAAGCTTTCTTT. It translates to CASSSWAGGNTEAFF.

This chain uses TRBV10-3 with TRBJ2-5, with 9 positions matching TRBD1. CDR1 and CDR2 (germline): ENHRY, SYGVKD. The CDR3 is 14 amino acids. V trimming: 7 bases; J trimming: 4 bases; junction bases outside the gene matches: 7. As DNA, the CDR3 is TGTGCCATCAACACAGGGGGCGCAGGAGAGACCCAGTACTTC. This encodes CAINTGGAGETQYF.

The chain links TRBV6-2 or TRBV6-3 to TRBJ1-5; TRBD1 agrees at 7 bases. Looked up from germline, CDR1 is MNHEY and CDR2 is SVGEGT. With V trimmed by 3 bases and J by 6 bases, 8 bases remained unmatched. CDR3 size: 15 residues. The CDR3 loop is CASSYSAGGTQPQHF. DNA for the CDR3: TGTGCCAGCAGTTATTCGGCAGGGGGTACTCAGCCCCAGCATTTT.

To note about this clonotype: The DNA is left out, because the CDR3 cannot be placed on it with certainty; the CDR3 is given as TCRdb lists it. CDR3 region: CASSFLENTGELFF. V gene TRBV28 combines with J gene TRBJ2-2. The CDR3 adds up to 14 amino acids, both ends counted. CDR1 is MDHEN, CDR2 SYDVKM, per germline.

This clonotype occurred a few times. The chain has TRBV30 and TRBJ2-1; 14 bases are a match to TRBD2. Germline lookup yields CDR1 GTSNPN and CDR2 SVGIG (reference sequence). The CDR3 extends over 14 amino acids. Trimming removed 8 bases from V and 9 bases from J; junction bases left unmatched: 9. Written as DNA, the CDR3 is TGTGCCCGCCGACTAGCGGGGGGGCGGGGTGAGCAGTTCTTC. This gives the protein CARRLAGGRGEQFF.

CDR3 region: CAISESGGIQPQHF. The DNA of the CDR3 is TGTGCCATCAGTGAGTCAGGGGGAATTCAGCCCCAGCATTTT. The V gene is TRBV10-3, the J gene TRBJ1-5, with D possibly being TRBD1 (6 bases). The CDR3 is 14 amino acids. Trimming took off 0 bases at V and 6 bases at J, with 9 bases between the two ends. Germline CDR1 and CDR2: ENHRY and SYGVKD.

The chain is built from TRBV5-1 and TRBJ2-2; 9 nucleotides align to TRBD1. The germline CDR1 and CDR2 sequences are SGHRS and YFSETQ. Trimming took 8 bases from V and 4 from J; bases not matched to a gene: 12. This CDR3 has 16 residues. Written as DNA, the CDR3 is TGCGCCAGTAATACAGGGGGCGCGAGTAGCACCGGGGAGCTGTTTTTT. It specifies CASNTGGASSTGELFF.

This clonotype appeared a single time. The chain carries TRBV12-3 or TRBV12-4 and TRBJ2-7, with D unresolved. The CDR3 contains 10 residues. Trimming pared 5 bases from V and 4 bases from J, leaving 3 bases between. The CDR3 coding sequence is TGTGCCAGCAGTGTATACGAGCAGTACTTC. It codes for CASSVYEQYF.

This clonotype has a handful of counts. V gene TRBV6-5 combines with J gene TRBJ1-1; no clear D. Per the germline V gene, CDR1 is MNHEY and CDR2 is SVGAGI. Trimming stripped 7 bases from V and 5 bases from J, with 14 bases between. This CDR3 is built from 13 residues. CDR3 protein: CASTPGGMTEAFF. Here the CDR3 DNA reads TGTGCCAGCACCCCGGGTGGCATGACTGAAGCTTTCTTT.

This clonotype was counted between two and nine times. One end of the junction fails to match germline, which may point to a read error. This sequence joins TRBV11-1 and TRBJ2-2; D not certain. The CDR3 contains 17 residues. Looked up from germline, CDR1 is SGHAT and CDR2 is FQDESV (reference sequence). The CDR3 protein is CASSQDPLLTLFGELFF. The CDR3 DNA reads TGCGCCAGCAGCCAAGACCCCCTGTTGACGCTATTTGGGGAGCTGTTTTTT.

This chain uses TRBV6-2 or TRBV6-3 with TRBJ2-1, with 11 bases that match TRBD1. The CDR3 consists of 14 residues. Germline V gene lookup returns CDR1 MNHEY and CDR2 SVGEGT. Unmatched junction bases numbered 2, after V lost 4 bases and J lost 6 bases. In DNA, the CDR3 is TGTGCCAGCAGTTCCGGGACAGGGGGCAATGAGCAGTTCTTC. Its protein product is CASSSGTGGNEQFF.

The genes are TRBV28 and TRBJ2-5; 8 bases are a match to TRBD2. The germline V gene encodes CDR1 MDHEN and CDR2 SYDVKM. There are 17 residues in the CDR3. V lost 5 bases and J lost 0; bases outside the gene matches: 11. The CDR3 DNA sequence: TGTGCCAGCAGTCTAACGCGGCCAGCGGGGGACCAAGAGACCCAGTACTTC. Amino acid sequence: CASSLTRPAGDQETQYF.

This chain joins TRBV6-1 and TRBJ2-7, with D possibly TRBD2 on 5 matching bases. The J call may be incorrect, as the DNA end agrees better with TRBJ2-4. The CDR3 runs to 17 residues. CDR1 is MNHNS and CDR2 is SASEGT in the germline V gene. CDR3 loop: CASSEAYWAGAKNIQYF. DNA for the CDR3: TGTGCCAGCAGTGAAGCTTACTGGGCGGGAGCCAAAAACATTCAGTACTTC.

About this clonotype itself: Given a much more abundant clone one base away, this may be a read error. CDR3 sequence (DNA): TGTGCCAGTAGTAGGCAGGGGACGAGCTACAAGCAGTACTTC. It is translated as CASSRQGTSYKQYF. The chain employs TRBV19 and TRBJ2-7; the D gene is possibly TRBD1 (6 bases). Germline lookup yields CDR1 LNHDA and CDR2 SQIVND (reference sequence). This CDR3 contains 14 residues.

This chain links TRBV15 with TRBJ1-6, with D perhaps TRBD1 (5 bases). V was cut by 3 bases and J by 10 bases, with 16 bases left in between. Germline loops: CDR1 LNHNV, CDR2 YYDKDF (reference sequence). CDR3 length: 15 amino acids. CDR3 sequence: CATSRVGGIGSPLHF. The DNA of the CDR3 is TGTGCCACCAGCAGGGTGGGGGGAATAGGATCACCCCTCCACTTT. The variable domain in full, with the rest retrieved from reference TRBV15 and TRBJ1-6, is DAMVIQNPRYQVTQFGKPVTLSCSQTLNHNVMYWYQQKSSQAPKLLFHYYDKDFNNEADTPDNFQSRRPNTSFCFLDIRSPGLGDTAMYLCATSRVGGIGSPLHFGNGTRLTVT.

CDR3 DNA: TGTGCCAGCAGTTCCCCGGGACAGGGGAACACTGAAGCTTTCTTT. The encoded protein is CASSSPGQGNTEAFF. The V and J genes are TRBV6-5 and TRBJ1-1; TRBD1 aligns across 9 bases. The CDR3 runs 15 residues. V shed 4 bases, J shed 1 base, and the junction held 4 bases outside the gene matches. The V gene's germline CDR1 is MNHEY and CDR2 SVGAGI.

The sample holds a few counts of this clonotype. The rearrangement joins TRBV19 to TRBJ1-1; D unresolved. The V gene lost 7 bases and the J gene lost 6 bases, with 18 bases spanning the gap. Germline lookup yields CDR1 LNHDA and CDR2 SQIVND (reference sequence). The CDR3 totals 14 residues. CDR3 nucleotides: TGTGCCAGTACCACCGGCGACAAGGTACCTGAAGCTTTCTTT. This codes for CASTTGDKVPEAFF. Full variable domain (rest looked up from reference TRBV19 and TRBJ1-1): DGGITQSPKYLFRKEGQNVTLSCEQNLNHDAMYWYRQDPGQGLRLIYYSQIVNDFQKGDIAEGYSVSREKKESFPLTVTSAQKNPTAFYLCASTTGDKVPEAFFGQGTRLTVV.

This clonotype was observed a handful of times. The gene calls are TRBV6-2 or TRBV6-3 and TRBJ1-2, with D maybe TRBD1 (5 bases). Germline V gene sequence: CDR1 MNHEY, CDR2 SVGEGT. The CDR3 spans 15 residues. Trimming cost V 5 bases and J 2 bases, with 15 bases left between them. Here the CDR3 reads CASSQLGLMNYGYTF. The CDR3 region has the DNA TGTGCCAGCAGTCAACTGGGGCTTATGAACTATGGCTACACCTTC.

This clonotype qualifies as medium-sized. The chain employs TRBV6-5 and TRBJ2-5; D unresolved. The CDR3 covers 11 residues. Trimming left V 3 bases short and J 7 bases short, with 6 bases between. Germline assignment: CDR1 MNHEY and CDR2 SVGAGI. The CDR3 sequence is CASSYRATQYF. In nucleotides, the CDR3 is TGTGCCAGCAGTTATCGGGCGACCCAGTACTTC.

The V call is TRBV20-1, the J call TRBJ2-3; possible D gene TRBD2, 5 bases. Trimming stripped 6 bases from V and 1 base from J, with 11 bases between. The CDR3 runs 13 residues. Looked up from germline, CDR1 is DFQATT and CDR2 is SNEGSKA (reference sequence). This CDR3 is CSARDTGTDTQYF. The CDR3 region has the DNA TGCAGTGCCCGGGATACCGGCACAGATACGCAGTATTTT.

This clonotype appeared a single time. This may stem from a read error, because a much larger clone lies one nucleotide away. This chain links TRBV12-3 or TRBV12-4 with TRBJ2-1; TRBD1 matches at 8 bases. The CDR3 totals 11 residues. CDR3 region: CDSSFATGEFF. As DNA, the CDR3 is TGTGACAGCAGTTTCGCGACAGGGGAGTTCTTC.

V usage is TRBV5-6 and J usage is TRBJ1-4; the D is unclear. The germline gives CDR1 SGHDT, CDR2 YYEEEE. The CDR3 has 15 residues. The V end lost 4 bases, the J end lost 4 bases, and 14 bases lay between the germline ends. The CDR3 DNA follows: TGTGCCAGCAGCCAGGATGGGAGAAATAATGAAAAACTGTTTTTT. The encoded protein is CASSQDGRNNEKLFF. The complete variable domain, with remaining parts taken from reference TRBV5-6 and TRBJ1-4, reads DAGVTQSPTHLIKTRGQQVTLRCSPKSGHDTVSWYQQALGQGPQFIFQYYEEEERQRGNFPDRFSGHQFPNYSSELNVNALLLGDSALYLCASSQDGRNNEKLFFGSGTQLSVL.

The V gene is TRBV5-1, the J gene TRBJ1-2, with a possible D match to TRBD1 (5 bases). The CDR3 extends over 16 amino acids. Trimming removed 1 base at V and 1 base at J, with 14 bases between. Germline V gene data show CDR1 as SGHRS and CDR2 as YFSETQ. Here the CDR3 reads CASSLPRVGFNYGYTF. The DNA for the CDR3 is TGCGCCAGCAGCTTGCCCAGGGTGGGTTTTAACTATGGCTACACCTTC.

The chain joins TRBV5-4 to TRBJ2-5; 12 bases match TRBD1. The CDR3 spans 15 residues. Germline CDR1 and CDR2: SGHNT and YYREEE (reference sequence). The ends lost 2 bases at V and 4 bases at J; junction bases unmatched: 3. CDR3 region: CASSFPGQGAETQYF. DNA of the CDR3: TGTGCCAGCAGCTTTCCGGGACAGGGGGCAGAGACCCAGTACTTC.